This is a list of T cell receptor beta chains from one sample in a study of T cell responses to AZD1222 COVID-19 vaccine. Only in-frame clones appear in the TCRdb table, and some are missing; sequencing was by immunoSEQ multiplex PCR. The repertoire includes roughly 120,000 clones, 88% of them detected once, and 1.6% sits in the top ten. The input for sequencing was peripheral blood, taken on day 0 of AZD1222 vaccination. The receptors originated from an adult in good health. Both conserved end residues are part of each CDR3. A D gene is named only where the DNA matches it firmly. Rows may omit the clone size; those that give it use once, few, many or a size class.

D: .
V: TRBV21-1
size: .
J: TRBJ2-1
CDR3: CASRTGDDNEQFF
DNA: TGTGCCAGCAGGACAGGGGACGACAATGAGCAGTTCTTC

D: TRBD2
V: TRBV10-2
size: .
J: TRBJ2-4
CDR3: CASSEFPGTSGGPHF
DNA: TGCGCCAGCAGTGAGTTCCCGGGCACTAGCGGGGGACCGCACTTC

D: .
V: TRBV19
size: .
J: TRBJ1-5
CDR3: CASSMLQGGQPQHF
DNA: TGTGCCAGTAGTATGCTACAGGGAGGTCAGCCCCAGCATTTT

D: .
V: TRBV6-1
size: once
J: TRBJ1-2
CDR3: CASSELYFYGYTF
DNA: TGTGCCAGCAGTGAGCTATATTTCTATGGCTACACCTTC

D: TRBD1
V: TRBV30
size: once
J: TRBJ2-6
CDR3: CAWSTTGTVSF
DNA: TGTGCCTGGAGTACAACCGGGACAGTTTCCTTC

D: TRBD2
V: TRBV11-2
size: .
J: TRBJ2-5
CDR3: CASSLGTSGGAGETQYF
DNA: TGTGCCAGCAGCTTAGGGACTAGCGGGGGGGCAGGAGAGACCCAGTACTTC

D: .
V: TRBV27
size: .
J: TRBJ2-1
CDR3: CASSLAAGGLSYNEQFF
DNA: TGTGCCAGCAGTTTGGCTGCAGGGGGGCTCTCCTACAATGAGCAGTTCTTC

D: TRBD1
V: TRBV7-9
size: few
J: TRBJ1-6
CDR3: CASSRKGQGLSSYNSPLHF
DNA: TGTGCCAGCAGCCGGAAAGGACAGGGTCTGAGCTCCTATAATTCACCCCTCCACTTT

D: .
V: TRBV4-1
size: .
J: TRBJ1-5
CDR3: CASSQQGLDQPQHF
DNA: TGCGCCAGCAGCCAACAGGGTTTAGATCAGCCCCAGCATTTT

D: .
V: TRBV10-1
size: .
J: TRBJ2-7
CDR3: CASSVRDPPYEQYF
DNA: TGCGCCAGCAGTGTCCGGGACCCACCATACGAGCAGTACTTC

D: TRBD2
V: TRBV11-2
size: .
J: TRBJ2-1
CDR3: CASSLGPSGRVNEQFF
DNA: TGTGCCAGCAGCTTAGGCCCTAGCGGGAGGGTCAATGAGCAGTTCTTC

D: TRBD2
V: TRBV4-1
size: .
J: TRBJ2-1
CDR3: CASSQGRAGGYNEQFF
DNA: TGCGCCAGCAGCCAAGGTCGAGCGGGGGGTTACAATGAGCAGTTCTTC

D: TRBD2
V: TRBV11-2
size: .
J: TRBJ2-3
CDR3: CASSLGTSGRAWDTQYF
DNA: TGTGCCAGCAGCTTGGGGACTAGCGGGAGGGCCTGGGATACGCAGTATTTT

D: TRBD2
V: TRBV5-4
size: .
J: TRBJ2-7
CDR3: CASSGGTSISYEQYF
DNA: TGTGCCAGCAGCGGCGGGACTAGCATCAGCTACGAGCAGTACTTC

D: .
V: TRBV18
size: .
J: TRBJ2-7
CDR3: CASSPPGGTSPYF
DNA: TGTGCCAGCTCACCACCGGGTGGGACTTCGCCGTACTTC

D: .
V: TRBV2
size: .
J: TRBJ2-2
CDR3: CASSEVRNTGEPFF
DNA: TGTGCCAGCAGTGAAGTGCGGAACACCGGAGAGCCGTTTTTT

D: TRBD2
V: TRBV5-1
size: .
J: TRBJ2-7
CDR3: CASSLQVVAGPHEQYF
DNA: TGCGCCAGCAGCTTGCAGGTGGTAGCGGGACCCCACGAGCAGTACTTC

D: .
V: TRBV5-4
size: .
J: TRBJ1-1
CDR3: CASSLGGTLKNTEAFF
DNA: TGTGCCAGCAGCTTGGGTGGGACATTAAAAAACACTGAAGCTTTCTTT

D: .
V: TRBV10-3
size: .
J: TRBJ2-2
CDR3: CAISHTESANTGELFF
DNA: TGTGCCATCAGCCACACTGAAAGCGCGAACACCGGGGAGCTGTTTTTT

D: .
V: TRBV30
size: .
J: TRBJ2-7
CDR3: CAWSVSSPDILLSYEQYF
DNA: TGTGCCTGGAGTGTTTCCTCCCCGGACATCCTTCTCTCCTACGAGCAGTACTTC

D: TRBD1
V: TRBV12-3/TRBV12-4
size: many
J: TRBJ2-7
CDR3: CASSPTGYEQYF
DNA: TGTGCCAGCAGCCCGACAGGGTACGAGCAGTACTTC

D: .
V: TRBV7-9
size: once
J: TRBJ1-4
CDR3: CASSLGGKRTNEKLFF
DNA: TGTGCCAGCAGCTTAGGGGGAAAACGAACTAATGAAAAACTGTTTTTT

D: .
V: TRBV10-2
size: once
J: TRBJ2-3
CDR3: CASSDPGTPPGDTQYF
DNA: TGCGCCAGCAGTGACCCCGGGACCCCACCAGGCGATACGCAGTATTTT

D: .
V: TRBV19
size: .
J: TRBJ1-1
CDR3: CASSFGQGTTEAFF
DNA: TGTGCCAGTAGTTTCGGTCAAGGGACCACTGAAGCTTTCTTT

D: .
V: TRBV5-1
size: few
J: TRBJ1-4
CDR3: CASSLEGHRGEKLFF
DNA: TGCGCCAGCAGCTTGGAGGGACACCGGGGTGAAAAACTGTTTTTT

D: TRBD1
V: TRBV7-2
size: .
J: TRBJ2-5
CDR3: CASRSQGVVETQYF
DNA: TGTGCCAGCAGATCACAGGGGGTGGTGGAGACCCAGTACTTC

D: .
V: TRBV12-3/TRBV12-4
size: .
J: TRBJ2-1
CDR3: CASSRYSVREQFF
DNA: TGTGCCAGCAGCCGCTATAGCGTTCGAGAGCAGTTCTTC

D: TRBD1
V: TRBV19
size: .
J: TRBJ2-2
CDR3: CASSLGQGAGTGELFF
DNA: TGTGCCAGTAGTCTCGGTCAGGGGGCGGGGACCGGGGAGCTGTTTTTT

D: .
V: TRBV5-4
size: .
J: TRBJ1-4
CDR3: CASSSFFGGGRGDEKLFF
DNA: TGTGCCAGCAGCTCCTTTTTCGGTGGGGGGCGTGGAGATGAAAAACTGTTTTTT

D: TRBD2
V: TRBV27
size: .
J: TRBJ2-1
CDR3: CASSFGLSSGVQEQFF
DNA: TGTGCCAGCAGTTTCGGCCTCTCTAGCGGGGTACAAGAGCAGTTCTTC

D: TRBD1
V: TRBV5-6
size: .
J: TRBJ1-2
CDR3: CASTTGQGAEYGYTF
DNA: TGTGCCAGCACCACGGGACAGGGGGCTGAATATGGCTACACCTTC

D: TRBD1
V: TRBV29-1
size: .
J: TRBJ1-2
CDR3: CSVDGQGYGYTF
DNA: TGCAGCGTGGATGGACAGGGCTATGGCTACACCTTC

D: .
V: TRBV4-1
size: .
J: TRBJ2-6
CDR3: CASSQDSPISSGANVLTF
DNA: TGCGCCAGCAGCCAAGACAGTCCAATTAGCTCTGGGGCCAACGTCCTGACTTTC

D: TRBD1
V: TRBV10-2
size: .
J: TRBJ1-2
CDR3: CASSEQGDRAYTF
DNA: TGCGCCAGCAGTGAACAAGGGGACAGGGCATACACCTTC

D: TRBD2
V: TRBV2
size: once
J: TRBJ2-3
CDR3: CASTIAGADTQYF
DNA: TGTGCCAGCACGATAGCGGGAGCAGATACGCAGTATTTT

D: .
V: TRBV19
size: .
J: TRBJ1-1
CDR3: CASSSGGGTEAFF
DNA: TGTGCCAGTAGTTCCGGAGGGGGTACTGAAGCTTTCTTT

D: .
V: TRBV3-1/TRBV3-2
size: once
J: TRBJ1-1
CDR3: CASSQEALHTEAFF
DNA: TGTGCCAGCAGCCAAGAGGCTCTTCACACTGAAGCTTTCTTT

D: TRBD2
V: TRBV9
size: once
J: TRBJ2-7
CDR3: CASSAGGPTMGYEQYF
DNA: TGTGCCAGCAGCGCGGGAGGGCCCACGATGGGGTACGAGCAGTACTTC

D: .
V: TRBV5-1
size: .
J: TRBJ2-3
CDR3: CASSLGRGSTDTQYF
DNA: TGCGCCAGCAGCTTGGGGCGGGGAAGCACAGATACGCAGTATTTT

D: TRBD1
V: TRBV11-2
size: .
J: TRBJ1-4
CDR3: CASSPGTGRNEKLFF
DNA: TGTGCCAGCAGCCCCGGGACAGGCCGTAATGAAAAACTGTTTTTT

D: .
V: TRBV30
size: .
J: TRBJ1-2
CDR3: CACKELTQDYGYTF
DNA: TGTGCCTGCAAAGAGCTTACTCAGGACTATGGCTACACCTTC

D: .
V: TRBV5-1
size: .
J: TRBJ1-3
CDR3: CASSRQAGGNTIYF
DNA: TGCGCCAGCAGCCGTCAGGCGGGTGGAAACACCATATATTTT

D: TRBD1
V: TRBV6-1
size: .
J: TRBJ1-2
CDR3: CASSEERTGVFYGYTF
DNA: TGTGCCAGCAGTGAAGAAAGGACAGGGGTTTTCTATGGCTACACCTTC

D: TRBD1
V: TRBV6-5
size: .
J: TRBJ1-2
CDR3: CAISNSGTGFYGYTF
DNA: TGTGCCATCAGCAACTCCGGGACAGGGTTCTATGGCTACACCTTC

D: .
V: TRBV18
size: once
J: TRBJ1-2
CDR3: CASSKGGGDYGYTF
DNA: TGTGCCAGCTCAAAGGGAGGCGGGGACTATGGCTACACCTTC

D: .
V: TRBV6-6
size: .
J: TRBJ2-2
CDR3: CASSLQGGTGELFF
DNA: TGTGCCAGCAGTCTACAGGGGGGGACCGGGGAGCTGTTTTTT

D: TRBD2
V: TRBV15
size: .
J: TRBJ2-5
CDR3: CATSASGLEETQYF
DNA: TGTGCCACCAGCGCATCAGGACTAGAAGAGACCCAGTACTTC

D: TRBD2
V: TRBV19
size: .
J: TRBJ2-1
CDR3: CASSIDQLAGAGEQFF
DNA: TGTGCCAGTAGTATAGATCAACTAGCGGGGGCGGGAGAGCAGTTCTTC

D: .
V: TRBV12-3/TRBV12-4
size: .
J: TRBJ1-1
CDR3: CASRPGQDTEAFF
DNA: TGTGCCAGCAGACCGGGACAAGACACTGAAGCTTTCTTT